This T cell receptor (beta chain) was recovered during a study of regulatory and conventional T cells in breast cancer (dated by TCRdb to between 2015 and 2017). The library was generated by PCR. This sample was sequenced with an Illumina MiSeq. TCRdb ran its own pipeline on the public reads, namely fastp trimming at Q25 and MiXCR clone calling, and kept in-frame beta chains. When rows share a CDR3 protein, they turn into one entry using the most common DNA and genes. In this sample the table shows fewer than 20,000 distinct CDR3 sequences, 30% to 35% of which occur a single time. Less than 2% of the sample lies in the top ten. Only a few counts were recorded for this clonotype. Its antigen specificity is not known. No clone much larger than this one lies a single base away; base qualities are absent. The CDR3 sequence holds 13 residues, the cysteine and phenylalanine included. The retained sequence is limited to the CDR3, 39 bases, with the frame set at the first base. Sequences SGHTA (CDR1) and FQGNSA (CDR2) are obtained from the germline V gene. Deletion took 1 base off V and 9 bases off J, with a span of 10 bases between the germline ends.

Input material: conventional T cells from blood. This receptor was obtained from a female donor in good health. The chain employs TRBV7-2 and TRBJ2-1; a tentative D match to TRBD2 spans 6 bases. The CDR3 here reads CASSLGAGGEQFF. The nucleotide sequence reads TGTGCCAGCAGCTTAGGGGCCGGGGGTGAGCAGTTCTTC.